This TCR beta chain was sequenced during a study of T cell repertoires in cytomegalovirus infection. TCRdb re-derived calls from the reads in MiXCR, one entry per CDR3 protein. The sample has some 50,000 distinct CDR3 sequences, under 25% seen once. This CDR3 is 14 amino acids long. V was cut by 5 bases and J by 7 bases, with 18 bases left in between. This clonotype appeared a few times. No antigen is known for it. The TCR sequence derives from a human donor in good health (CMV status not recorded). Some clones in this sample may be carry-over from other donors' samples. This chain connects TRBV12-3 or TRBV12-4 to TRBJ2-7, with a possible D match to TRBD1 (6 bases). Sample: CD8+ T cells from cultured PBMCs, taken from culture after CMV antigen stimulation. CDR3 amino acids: CASSHRVGTGEQYF. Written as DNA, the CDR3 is TGTGCCAGCAGTCACAGGGTCGGAACTGGGGAGCAGTACTTC.